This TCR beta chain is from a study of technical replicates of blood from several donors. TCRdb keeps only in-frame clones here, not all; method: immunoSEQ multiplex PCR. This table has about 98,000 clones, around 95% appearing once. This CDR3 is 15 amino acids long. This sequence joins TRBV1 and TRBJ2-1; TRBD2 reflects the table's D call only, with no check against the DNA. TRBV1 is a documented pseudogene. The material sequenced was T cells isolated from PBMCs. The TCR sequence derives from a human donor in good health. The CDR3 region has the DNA TGCACCAGCAGCCAGGCCGGGACTAGCGCGCCATTTTTGTTCTTC. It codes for CTSSQAGTSAPFLFF.